This TCR beta chain was sequenced in a study of stem cell transplantation in POMP-related autoinflammatory disease (dated by TCRdb to the early 2020s). Describing the broader study: According to the study's hypothesis, the TRB repertoire gets skewed because defective thymoproteasomes impair MHC class I-dependent CD8+ T-cell differentiation and positive selection. Before transplant, CD4+ naive T-cell skewing, low CD8+ T-cell proportions, and reduced T-cell cytokine secretion were observed in patients. After transplant, 100% donor engraftment of neutrophils and platelets through one year was shown by DNA chimerism analysis. To find out how POMP deficiency affects T-cell receptor beta repertoire diversity and CDR3 characteristics, high-throughput TRB sequencing was used.

Libraries were made using the immunoSEQ multiplex PCR assay. Processing in the source paper ran as follows. Shannon entropy, which accounts for clonal size distribution, was used to quantify repertoire diversity. The Gini-Simpson index (Simpson_1-D) served as the measure of how unequally clonotypes were distributed. In its TCRdb copy, this immuneACCESS table keeps in-frame sequences only and misses some clones. Where compared with another copy, unresolved V genes explain less than half of these, and the others have no known cause. The DNA gave D and trimming, while V, J and clone size come from that table. The sample table contains roughly 68,000 clones; only one count was recorded for approximately 91% of them. Clones ranked in the top ten supply roughly 0.7% of the sample. What this sample's time point label stands for: after hematopoietic stem cell transplant. PRAID was characterized by prominent immunodeficiency alongside autoinflammation. T-cell subsets (conventional T cells, CD8+ T cells, regulatory T cells, T follicular helper cells) were sorted before TRB sequencing.

With respect to this clone: The antigen this receptor binds is unknown. No per-base quality is available; no much larger clone lies one base away.

The paper's findings and limits, for the study overall: PRAID patients showed a restricted number of unique TRB V-J gene pairings. PRAID patients trended toward lower TRB diversity and higher clonality across all analyzed T-cell subsets. Statistical significance for the trend toward lower diversity and increased clonality in PRAID patients was reached only for regulatory T cells.

Including the terminal cysteine and phenylalanine, the CDR3 comprises 14 residues. CDR3 DNA only is kept here, 42 bases in frame from base 1. V and J are trimmed by 4 bases and 2 bases, and the gene matches miss 4 bases of the junction. Per the germline V gene, MDHEN is the CDR1 and SYDVKM is the CDR2. Material: CD4+ T cells from PBMCs, obtained after stem cell transplantation. This sequence was found in a human patient with POMP-related autoinflammation and immune dysregulation (PRAID). Some T cells seen after a transplant may have their origin in the graft donor. The rearranged segments are TRBV28 and TRBJ1-2; a stretch of 7 junction bases matches TRBD1. CDR3 loop: CASSSLDRNYGYTF. The DNA sequence is TGTGCCAGCAGTTCCCTGGACAGGAACTATGGCTACACCTTC.